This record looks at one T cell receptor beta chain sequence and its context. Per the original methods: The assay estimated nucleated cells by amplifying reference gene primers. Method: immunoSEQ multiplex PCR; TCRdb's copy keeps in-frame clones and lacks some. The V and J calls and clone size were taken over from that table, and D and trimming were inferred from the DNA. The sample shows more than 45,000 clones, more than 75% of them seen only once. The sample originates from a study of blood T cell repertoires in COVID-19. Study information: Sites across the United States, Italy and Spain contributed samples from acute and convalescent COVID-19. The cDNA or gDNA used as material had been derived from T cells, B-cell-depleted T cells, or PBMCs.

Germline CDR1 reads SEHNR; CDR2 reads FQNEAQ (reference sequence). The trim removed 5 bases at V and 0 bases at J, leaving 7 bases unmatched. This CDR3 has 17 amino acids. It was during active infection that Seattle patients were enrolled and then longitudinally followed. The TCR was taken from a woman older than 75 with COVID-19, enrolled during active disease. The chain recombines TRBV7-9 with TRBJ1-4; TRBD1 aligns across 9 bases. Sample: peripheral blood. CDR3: CASSPGTGYPTNEKLFF. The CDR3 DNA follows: TGTGCCAGCAGCCCCGGGACAGGGTACCCAACTAATGAAAAACTGTTTTTT.